The 6 T cell receptor beta chains below all came from one sample that was sequenced in a study of T cells after yellow fever vaccination. TCRdb reprocessed the 5' RACE reads with MiXCR, giving one entry per CDR3 protein. The sample has around 310,000 distinct CDR3 sequences, 3.6% seen once. The specimen was PBMCs, collected on the day of the yellow fever booster vaccination. Source of these receptors: a young man who received the YFV17D yellow fever vaccine.

This clonotype was detected only a few times. V usage is TRBV5-1 and J usage is TRBJ2-7, with 9 bases fitting TRBD1. Germline V gives CDR1 SGHRS, CDR2 YFSETQ. The ends lost 3 bases at V and 2 bases at J; junction bases unmatched: 12. There are 17 residues in the CDR3. In nucleotides, the CDR3 is TGCGCCAGCAGCTCGAAACCTCCGGGACAGGGAACCTACGAGCAGTACTTC. It specifies CASSSKPPGQGTYEQYF.

This clonotype was picked up a small number of times. The chain joins TRBV10-2 to TRBJ2-1; D may be TRBD2 (5 bases). V shed 11 bases and J shed 9 bases, with 26 bases lying between them. The CDR3 consists of 15 residues. Germline loops: CDR1 WSHSY, CDR2 SAAADI. The CDR3 DNA follows: TGCGCCGGGTACCTCCCGGGATCCGGAGTCAGTGAGCAGTTCTTC. Translated: CAGYLPGSGVSEQFF.

This clonotype was counted ten times or more. J is TRBJ1-4 and V is TRBV7-8; D not resolved. V was clipped by 3 bases and J by 1 base, with 6 bases between them. The CDR3 extends over 14 amino acids. Germline CDR1 and CDR2: SGHVS and FQNEAQ. This chain's CDR3 is CASSFRETNEKLFF. For the CDR3, the DNA is TGTGCCAGCAGCTTCCGGGAAACTAATGAAAAACTGTTTTTT.

The chain uses TRBV6-6 and TRBJ1-5; D is undetermined. The CDR3 length is 14 residues. The V end lost 2 bases, the J end lost 5 bases, and 10 bases lay between the germline ends. Looked up from germline, CDR1 is MNHNY and CDR2 is SVGAGI (reference sequence). Here the CDR3 DNA reads TGTGCCAGCAGTTACGGGGTGTGGGATCAGCCCCAGCATTTT. This encodes CASSYGVWDQPQHF.

This clonotype was recorded at least ten times. CDR3: CASSDVWGTVLQETQYF. The CDR3 region has the DNA TGTGCCAGCAGTGACGTGTGGGGTACCGTCCTTCAAGAGACCCAGTACTTC. The rearrangement links TRBV6-5 to TRBJ2-5; D is unresolved. The CDR3 spans 17 residues. The V end was cut by 5 bases, the J end by 2 bases, with 21 bases between. The germline gives CDR1 MNHEY, CDR2 SVGAGI.

The sample holds a few counts of this clonotype. The chain employs TRBV11-2 and TRBJ2-7; TRBD2 is a possible D gene (5 bases). CDR1 is SGHAT, CDR2 FQNNGV, per germline. CDR3 size: 13 residues. The V and J ends lost 5 bases and 2 bases respectively, with 10 bases between them. CDR3 sequence: CASSEDGAYEQYF. The CDR3 bases are TGTGCCAGCAGCGAGGACGGGGCCTACGAGCAGTACTTC.